Below are 17 T cell receptor beta chains sequenced from a single sample in a study of cytomegalovirus exposure and HLA in healthy donors. The PCR made use of 60 Vbeta and 13 Jbeta primers. TCRdb keeps only in-frame clones here, not all; method: immunoSEQ multiplex PCR. Of some 190,000 clones listed, around 86% were seen once; the top ten hold over 1%. Sequenced material: PBMCs. These receptor sequences come from a man aged 25-40 years in good health and CMV-seronegative.

The chain couples TRBV7-2 to TRBJ1-1, with 8 bases aligning to TRBD1. CDR3 length: 13 amino acids. The germline V gene has CDR1 SGHTA and CDR2 FQGNSA. Unmatched junction bases numbered 4, after V lost 9 bases and J lost 1 base. The DNA for the CDR3 is TGTGCCAGTAATGGACAGGGGAACACTGAAGCTTTCTTT. Its protein product is CASNGQGNTEAFF.

The chain uses TRBV6-5 and TRBJ2-1; TRBD2 matches 9 bases. Germline loops: CDR1 MNHEY, CDR2 SVGAGI. V dropped 6 bases and J dropped 13; count of bases not matched to a gene: 13. The CDR3 covers 14 residues. The CDR3 DNA reads as TGTGCCAGCAGCGAGTGGACTAGCGTCTCGCCTCAGTTCTTC. It codes for CASSEWTSVSPQFF.

V gene TRBV2 combines with J gene TRBJ2-5; tentatively, D is TRBD1 (7 bases). Germline V gene sequence: CDR1 SNHLY, CDR2 FYNNEI. The length of the CDR3 is 12 residues. The germline V and J ends were trimmed by 6 bases and 4 bases, with 9 bases remaining between them. The DNA of the CDR3 is TGTGCCAGCAGGGAGGGGGCAGAGACCCAGTACTTC. Protein: CASREGAETQYF.

The V call is TRBV6-1, the J call TRBJ1-2, with 11 bases matching TRBD1. Unmatched junction bases numbered 9, after V lost 4 bases and J lost 14 bases. CDR1 and CDR2 (germline): MNHNS, SASEGT. The CDR3 runs 13 residues. Here the CDR3 DNA reads TGTGCCAGCAGTGGGATCGGACAGGGGGCCGATACCTTC. Translated: CASSGIGQGADTF.

The rearrangement uses TRBV18 and TRBJ1-3, with TRBD1 as a possible D gene (5 bases). The germline CDR1 and CDR2 sequences are KGHSH and LQKENI. The CDR3 is 16 residues long. Trimming shortened V by 3 bases and J by 0 bases, and 12 bases separated the two germline ends. The CDR3: CASSPGLQISGNTIYF. The CDR3 nucleotides read TGTGCCAGCTCACCGGGGCTCCAGATCTCTGGAAACACCATATATTTT. Full variable domain (outside the CDR3, taken from reference TRBV18 and TRBJ1-3): NAGVMQNPRHLVRRRGQEARLRCSPMKGHSHVYWYRQLPEEGLKFMVYLQKENIIDESGMPKERFSAEFPKEGPSILRIQQVVRGDSAAYFCASSPGLQISGNTIYFGEGSWLTVV.

The rearrangement joins TRBV28 to TRBJ2-7; TRBD1 matches at 7 bases. The CDR3 length is 15 residues. Germline CDR1 and CDR2: MDHEN and SYDVKM. Trimming cost V 5 bases and J 4 bases; bases outside gene matches: 11. The CDR3 region is CASSITDRDLYEQYF. The CDR3 nucleotides read TGTGCCAGCAGTATCACCGACAGGGACCTTTACGAGCAGTACTTC.

The chain couples TRBV16 to TRBJ2-7; a weak D match, TRBD1 (5 bases). The CDR3 length is 15 residues. The V gene lost 4 bases and the J gene lost 4 bases, with 17 bases spanning the gap. The germline CDR1 and CDR2 sequences are KGHSY and FQNENV. The CDR3 region has the DNA TGTGCCAGCAGCCCCGAGTTTGGGGCGCCGTACGAGCAGTACTTC. It yields the protein CASSPEFGAPYEQYF.

V usage is TRBV28 and J usage is TRBJ2-7; D is possibly TRBD1 (5 bases). Germline assignment: CDR1 MDHEN and CDR2 SYDVKM. The CDR3 contains 12 residues. V gave up 7 bases and J gave up 3 bases, with 10 bases separating them. The CDR3 DNA is TGTGCCAGCACCATAGACAGCTACGAGCAGTACTTC. Translated: CASTIDSYEQYF.

This clone was counted only a few times. The chain is built from TRBV7-2 and TRBJ1-5; no clear D gene. V lost 0 bases and J lost 3, with 9 bases in between. The CDR3 length is 15 residues. Germline CDR1 and CDR2: SGHTA and FQGNSA. The CDR3 loop is CASSLASQNNQPQHF. Here the CDR3 DNA reads TGTGCCAGCAGCTTAGCGTCCCAGAACAATCAGCCCCAGCATTTT. Drawing the rest from reference TRBV7-2 and TRBJ1-5, the complete variable domain is GAGVSQSPSNKVTEKGKDVELRCDPISGHTALYWYRQSLGQGLEFLIYFQGNSAPDKSGLPSDRFSAERTGGSVSTLTIQRTQQEDSAVYLCASSLASQNNQPQHFGDGTRLSIL.

As for this clone: The junction and the germline gene differ at one end; a read error may be behind it. This rearrangement joins TRBV7-7 to TRBJ2-7, with D possibly matching TRBD1 (6 bases). The CDR3 totals 13 residues. Looked up from germline, CDR1 is SSHAT and CDR2 is FNYEAQ (reference sequence). The CDR3 spells CASSLYRDYEQYF. The DNA of the CDR3 is TGTGCTAGCAGCTTATACAGGGACTACGAGCAGTACTTC.

Note on this clone: One end of the junction does not line up with germline, which may come from a read error. V is TRBV7-7 and J is TRBJ2-5; 14 bases align to TRBD2. The V gene's germline CDR1 is SSHAT and CDR2 FNYEAQ (reference sequence). This CDR3 has 16 amino acids. The CDR3 here is CASSFGLAGGQETQYF. The CDR3 DNA reads as TGTGCTAGCAGCTTTGGACTAGCGGGGGGCCAAGAGACCCAGTACTTC.

Only a few counts were recorded for this clone. Written as DNA, the CDR3 is TGTGCCAGCAGTGAAAGCGACAGGGGGCGCACAGATACGCAGTATTTT. Translation: CASSESDRGRTDTQYF. This chain connects TRBV25-1 to TRBJ2-3; 10 bases map to TRBD1. The CDR3 is made up of 16 amino acids. Per the germline V gene, CDR1 is MGHDK and CDR2 is SYGVNS. The J segment lost 1 base and the V segment lost 2 bases, leaving 3 bases of the junction unmatched.

This chain links TRBV5-4 with TRBJ2-5; 10 bases line up with TRBD2. Trimming at V came to 0 bases and at J to 5 bases, leaving 4 bases not matched to a gene. The germline V gene encodes CDR1 SGHNT and CDR2 YYREEE (reference sequence). CDR3 length: 15 amino acids. CDR3 protein: CASSLGSSGGETQYF. DNA for the CDR3: TGTGCCAGCAGCTTGGGAAGTAGCGGGGGGGAGACCCAGTACTTC.

This chain connects TRBV12-5 to TRBJ2-7, with 10 bases fitting TRBD2. The V gene's germline CDR1 is LGHNT and CDR2 FRNRAP. J gave up 0 bases and V 3 bases, and 5 bases lay outside the gene matches. The CDR3 covers 16 residues. The CDR3 loop reads CASGFTTSGDSYEQYF. The CDR3 coding sequence is TGTGCTAGTGGTTTTACAACTAGCGGGGACTCCTACGAGCAGTACTTC.

In regard to this clone: Since no conserved phenylalanine or tryptophan closes the CDR3, a read error is the likely cause. The chain uses TRBV5-1 and TRBJ2-7, with D perhaps matching TRBD1 (6 bases). V gave up 4 bases and J gave up 9 bases, with 11 bases separating them. This CDR3 region has 11 residues. Germline CDR1 is SGHRS and CDR2 is YFSETQ. This CDR3 is CASSLDRGQYL. In DNA, the CDR3 is TGCGCCAGCAGCCTGGACAGAGGGCAGTACCTC.

The chain carries TRBV27 and TRBJ2-7, with D perhaps matching TRBD1 (5 bases). The CDR3 spans 15 residues. Germline V gives CDR1 MNHEY, CDR2 SMNVEV (reference sequence). Trimming took 5 bases from V and 7 from J, leaving 21 bases between them. CDR3 nucleotide sequence: TGTGCCAGCAGTACAGGAGCGCTTAGTAGGTGGGAGCAGTACTTC. As protein: CASSTGALSRWEQYF.

The chain recombines TRBV7-8 with TRBJ2-1, with 12 nucleotides matching TRBD2. From germline, CDR1 is SGHVS and CDR2 FQNEAQ. With V trimmed by 6 bases and J by 5 bases, 11 bases remained unmatched. The CDR3 spans 17 residues. The DNA of the CDR3 is TGTGCCAGCAGTCCAAAGGCAAGACTAGCGGGAGACAATGAGCAGTTCTTC. Its translation: CASSPKARLAGDNEQFF.